The sequence of this TCR beta chain was determined in a study of human T cells and chemical hapten exposure. Across the whole study: An approximately 2 cm by approximately 2 cm inner upper arm patch received 2% DPC for sensitization. Throughout a study of roughly 25 weeks, patients underwent weekly scalp administration of diphenylcyclopropenone doses. General study results and limits: Against controls, expanded TCRs gave rise to significantly more large CDR3 similarity clusters.

From the RACE reads, TCRdb called clonotypes with MiXCR, one entry per CDR3 protein. The profile shows about 120,000 distinct CDR3 sequences, around 11% of them singletons. Per germline, CDR1 SQVTM and CDR2 ANQGSEA. Trimming pared 7 bases from V and 5 bases from J, leaving 17 bases between. The CDR3 sequence is 13 residues long. Comments on this clonotype: As yet, its antigen is unknown.

Specified time point: patch test 3, about 24 weeks after DPC sensitization. The treatment is: therapeutic diphenylcyclopropenone sensitization with weekly scalp DPC. Blood was collected ahead of every patch test applied. The receptor was isolated from a woman aged 45 to 65 with alopecia areata. Some clones in this sample may be carry-over from other donors' samples. The sequencing here drew on whole blood, taken in connection with sensitization to the hapten diphenylcyclopropenone (DPC). The chain has TRBV29-1 and TRBJ1-1; perhaps TRBD1 as D (5 bases). The DNA of the CDR3 is TGCAGCGGAGTTCTTCCAGGGAAGACTGAAGCTTTCTTT. As protein: CSGVLPGKTEAFF.